Following are 17 T cell receptor beta chains from one sample sequenced in a study of shared clonotypes between healthy human individuals. TCRdb keeps only in-frame clones here, not all; method: immunoSEQ multiplex PCR. The table lists more than 400,000 clones, roughly 80% of them singletons. The sequenced sample was PBMCs. These receptors all stem from a woman aged 40 to 50 in good health. Some clones in this sample may be carry-over from other donors' samples.

This rearrangement joins TRBV2 to TRBJ2-5; tentative D call: TRBD2 (6 bases). CDR1 and CDR2 from the germline V gene are SNHLY and FYNNEI. CDR3 length equals 16 residues. Trimming removed 6 bases at V and 2 bases at J, with 19 bases between. CDR3 loop: CASRGGGRKKQETQYF. In nucleotides, the CDR3 is TGTGCCAGCAGGGGGGGTGGACGGAAAAAACAAGAGACCCAGTACTTC.

A word on this clone: A single base is all that separates this from a far larger clone, so a read error is likely. Different DNA sequences within this sample yield the same CDR3. The chain has TRBV29-1 and TRBJ2-7; D assignment may be TRBD1 or TRBD2 (6 bases each). Germline CDR1 and CDR2: SQVTM and ANQGSEA. This CDR3 spans 14 amino acids. DNA of the CDR3: TGCAGCGTGGGGGCTGGGCGGGAACCCTACGAGCAGTACTTT. It encodes CSVGAGREPYEQYF.

The V gene is TRBV30, the J gene TRBJ2-1, with 10 bases fitting TRBD2. V lost 1 base and J lost 2; bases outside the gene matches: 20. CDR3 length: 21 residues. Germline V gives CDR1 GTSNPN, CDR2 SVGIG (reference sequence). CDR3 loop: CAWSGLPGVAGGRGPYNEQFF. CDR3 in DNA: TGTGCCTGGAGTGGCCTGCCGGGGGTAGCGGGAGGTCGTGGGCCCTACAATGAGCAGTTCTTC.

The chain is built from TRBV28 and TRBJ2-1; 7 bases align to TRBD1. V shed 7 bases and J 5 bases; nucleotides not matched to a gene: 8. The CDR3 length is 14 residues. Germline V gene data show CDR1 as MDHEN and CDR2 as SYDVKM. CDR3 amino acids: CASTPGQTNNEQFF. CDR3 nucleotides: TGTGCCAGCACCCCGGGACAGACAAACAATGAGCAGTTCTTC.

The genes are TRBV14 and TRBJ2-5; D is ambiguous. This CDR3 has 19 amino acids. The germline CDR1 and CDR2 sequences are SGHDN and FVKESK. V dropped 0 bases and J dropped 5 bases, with 25 bases sitting between them. CDR3 residues: CASSQDRPTILSQRETQYF. The DNA of the CDR3 is TGTGCCAGCAGCCAAGATCGTCCCACTATCCTCAGTCAGAGGGAGACCCAGTACTTC.

The chain recombines TRBV10-3 with TRBJ2-1; D unresolved. The CDR3 has 13 residues. CDR1 is ENHRY, CDR2 SYGVKD, per germline. Trimming pared 4 bases from V and 3 bases from J, leaving 7 bases between. CDR3 residues: CAISAGIYNEQFF. In nucleotides, the CDR3 is TGTGCCATCAGTGCAGGAATCTACAATGAGCAGTTCTTC.

The chain joins TRBV5-1 to TRBJ2-1; D is undetermined. The CDR3 loop spans 17 amino acids. Per the germline V gene, CDR1 is SGHRS and CDR2 is YFSETQ. V lost 0 bases and J 0 bases, leaving 13 bases between the germline ends. The CDR3 sequence: CASSLEGSLNSYNEQFF. CDR3 coding DNA: TGCGCCAGCAGCTTGGAGGGCAGCTTAAACTCCTACAATGAGCAGTTCTTC.

This chain uses TRBV7-3 with TRBJ2-1, with 9 bases aligning to TRBD2. J gave up 4 bases and V 5 bases, and 9 bases lay outside the gene matches. The CDR3 is 16 residues long. Germline CDR1 SGHTA, CDR2 FQGTGA. The CDR3 sequence is CASSTLAGPGYNEQFF. DNA for the CDR3: TGTGCCAGCAGCACCCTAGCGGGGCCTGGGTACAATGAGCAGTTCTTC.

V usage is TRBV25-1 and J usage is TRBJ1-5, with 7 bases fitting TRBD1. Unmatched junction bases numbered 3, after V lost 3 bases and J lost 1 base. The CDR3 sequence is 15 residues long. Germline CDR1 and CDR2: MGHDK and SYGVNS. CDR3 protein: CASSDHRGSNQPQHF. The DNA for the CDR3 is TGTGCCAGCAGTGACCACAGGGGCAGCAATCAGCCCCAGCATTTT.

Points on this clone: A much larger clone differs by one base, so this may be a read error. V gene TRBV9 combines with J gene TRBJ2-5; 8 bases are shared with TRBD1. The CDR3 is 14 residues long. In germline, CDR1 is SGDLS, CDR2 YYNGEE. DNA for the CDR3: TGTACCAGCAGCGCAGGACAGGGCCAAGAGACCCAGTACTTC. The encoded protein is CTSSAGQGQETQYF.

The genes are TRBV27 and TRBJ1-2; the D is unclear. The V gene's germline CDR1 is MNHEY and CDR2 SMNVEV (reference sequence). The CDR3 loop spans 13 amino acids. Trimming removed 6 bases from V and 7 bases from J, with 15 bases in between. CDR3 nucleotides: TGTGCCAGCAGATCCTACCAGGCCGGTGGCTACACCTTC. This translates into CASRSYQAGGYTF.

This chain connects TRBV27 to TRBJ2-7; 7 nucleotides line up with TRBD2. Germline CDR1 is MNHEY and CDR2 is SMNVEV (reference sequence). The CDR3 runs 15 residues. Losses at the gene ends were 3 bases for V and 3 bases for J; bases not matched to a gene: 8. The CDR3 sequence: CASSFKASSGYEQYF. In nucleotides, the CDR3 is TGTGCCAGCAGTTTCAAGGCGTCTAGCGGCTACGAGCAGTACTTC.

In regard to this clone: With only one base between it and a far larger clone, this is likely a read error. Other nucleotide sequences in the sample specify the same CDR3. The J gene is TRBJ1-5, the V gene TRBV7-9, with 7 bases identical to TRBD1. The V and J ends lost 9 bases and 6 bases, in that order; junction bases with no gene match: 8. The CDR3 consists of 13 residues. Germline CDR1 is SEHNR and CDR2 is FQNEAQ (reference sequence). CDR3 nucleotides: TGTGCCAGTAGCCCAGAGGGGGCTCAGCCCCAGCATTTT. Translating gives CASSPEGAQPQHF.

This chain links TRBV30 with TRBJ2-3; no clear D. CDR1 is GTSNPN and CDR2 is SVGIG in the germline V gene (reference sequence). The CDR3 contains 13 residues. Trimming took off 0 bases at V and 2 bases at J, with 6 bases between the two ends. The CDR3 DNA is TGTGCCTGGAGTGTCCCTTTCACAGATACGCAGTATTTT. Its translation: CAWSVPFTDTQYF. The full variable domain, with the rest looked up from reference TRBV30 and TRBJ2-3, is SQTIHQWPATLVQPVGSPLSLECTVEGTSNPNLYWYRQAAGRGLQLLFYSVGIGQISSEVPQNLSASRPQDRQFILSSKKLLLSDSGFYLCAWSVPFTDTQYFGPGTRLTVL.

This clone was counted once. This chain connects TRBV18 to TRBJ1-1, with D tentatively TRBD1 (6 bases). Germline CDR1 and CDR2: KGHSH and LQKENI. V was shortened by 0 bases and J by 4 bases, with 12 bases between the two germline ends. The CDR3 is made up of 15 amino acids. The CDR3 reads CASSPPMGAGTEAFF. The CDR3 DNA follows: TGTGCCAGCTCACCACCGATGGGGGCGGGCACTGAAGCTTTCTTT.

As for this clone: Only one base separates this from a far larger clonotype, so it likely reflects a read error. Other nucleotide sequences from this sample produce the same CDR3. V and J are TRBV27 and TRBJ1-3, with no clear D. The CDR3 covers 14 residues. Germline loops: CDR1 MNHEY, CDR2 SMNVEV (reference sequence). V was pared by 0 bases and J by 4 bases, with 7 bases between. CDR3 bases: TGTGCCAGCAGTTTATCCTTCTCCGGAAACACCATATATTTT. This encodes CASSLSFSGNTIYF.

J is TRBJ2-3 and V is TRBV29-1, with 9 positions matching TRBD2. Germline V CDR1 and CDR2: SQVTM, ANQGSEA. Losses at the gene ends were 4 bases for V and 10 bases for J; bases not matched to a gene: 15. CDR3 length: 15 amino acids. In nucleotides, the CDR3 is TGCAGCGTTGGGGGTCGTAGCGGGAGTCAAGGGGCGCAGTATTTT. Its protein product is CSVGGRSGSQGAQYF.